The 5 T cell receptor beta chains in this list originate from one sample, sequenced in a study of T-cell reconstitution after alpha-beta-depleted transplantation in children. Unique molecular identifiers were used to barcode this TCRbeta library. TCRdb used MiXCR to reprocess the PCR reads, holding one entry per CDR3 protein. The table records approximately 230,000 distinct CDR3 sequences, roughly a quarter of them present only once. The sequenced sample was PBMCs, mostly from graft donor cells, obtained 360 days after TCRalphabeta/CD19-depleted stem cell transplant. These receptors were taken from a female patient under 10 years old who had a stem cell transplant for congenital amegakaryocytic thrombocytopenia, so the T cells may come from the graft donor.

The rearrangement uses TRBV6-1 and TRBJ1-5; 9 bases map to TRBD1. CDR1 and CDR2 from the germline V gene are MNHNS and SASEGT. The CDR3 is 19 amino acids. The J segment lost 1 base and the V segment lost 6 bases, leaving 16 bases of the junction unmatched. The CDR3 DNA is TGTGCCAGCAGCCCCTCCGGGACAGGGCGAATCCGGAGCAATCAGCCCCAGCATTTT. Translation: CASSPSGTGRIRSNQPQHF.

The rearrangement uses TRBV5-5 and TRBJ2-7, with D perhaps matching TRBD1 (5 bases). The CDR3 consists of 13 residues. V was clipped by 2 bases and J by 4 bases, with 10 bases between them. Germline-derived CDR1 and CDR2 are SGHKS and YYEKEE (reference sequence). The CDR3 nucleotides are TGTGCCAGCAGCTTTAGGACACCATACGAGCAGTACTTC. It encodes CASSFRTPYEQYF.

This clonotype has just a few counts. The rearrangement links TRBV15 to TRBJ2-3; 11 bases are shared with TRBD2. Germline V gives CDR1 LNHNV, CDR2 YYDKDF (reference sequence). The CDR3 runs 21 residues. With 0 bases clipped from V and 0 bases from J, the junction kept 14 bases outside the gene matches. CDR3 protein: CATSRDSDSSGRPTSTDTQYF. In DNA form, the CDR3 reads TGTGCCACCAGCAGAGATTCGGATTCTAGCGGGAGGCCCACTAGCACAGATACGCAGTATTTT.

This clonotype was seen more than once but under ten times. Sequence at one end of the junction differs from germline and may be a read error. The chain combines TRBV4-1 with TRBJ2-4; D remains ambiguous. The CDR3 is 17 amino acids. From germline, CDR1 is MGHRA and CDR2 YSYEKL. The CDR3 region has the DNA TGCGCCTGCAGCCAAGGTCCGGCCACTCAAGCCAAAAACATTCAGTACTTC. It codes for CACSQGPATQAKNIQYF.

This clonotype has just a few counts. The CDR3, as DNA: TGCGCCAGCAGCCAACTTACTAGCCGCAGCTCCTACAATGAGCAGTTCTTC. Translated: CASSQLTSRSSYNEQFF. The V call is TRBV4-3, the J call TRBJ2-1; possible D gene TRBD2, 6 bases. Germline V CDR1 and CDR2: LGHNA, YSLEER. Between the trimmed V and J ends, which lost 2 bases and 0 bases, there was a span of 14 bases. The CDR3 runs 17 residues.